Included here is one T cell receptor (beta chain) sequence, with context. Its antigen is as yet unknown. These data are taken from a study of Graves' ophthalmopathy and Graves' hyperthyroidism. The wider study: Peripheral blood collection took place at initial diagnosis, before any treatment.

Amplified material comprised TCR beta CDR3 regions derived from RNA transcripts. Following a first-round RT-PCR that used HTBI primers, a second-round multiplex PCR was carried out. Using its own MiXCR run on the multiplex PCR reads, TCRdb lists one record per CDR3 protein. The profile shows approximately 700,000 distinct CDR3 sequences, more than 40% of them singletons. Study outcomes and limitations: Thyroid clonotypes that were expanded above 0.001 frequency mostly also appeared in blood.

If patients had other autoimmune diseases, uncontrolled infections, pregnancy or lactation, they were excluded. The PBMCs originated from roughly 10 ml of fresh peripheral blood. Sequencing was done on a sample of peripheral blood. This TCR came from an adult man with Graves' ophthalmopathy.

The CDR3, as DNA: TGTGCCAGCAGCTTAGATGTGAGTGAGCAGTTCTTC. Residues: CASSLDVSEQFF. The chain carries TRBV7-9 and TRBJ2-1, with D hard to call. The CDR3 totals 12 residues. Germline lookup yields CDR1 SEHNR and CDR2 FQNEAQ (reference sequence). V lost 1 base and J 9 bases, leaving 7 bases between the germline ends. The full variable domain, completed using reference TRBV7-9 and TRBJ2-1, is DTGVSQNPRHKITKRGQNVTFRCDPISEHNRLYWYRQTLGQGPEFLTYFQNEAQLEKSRLLSDRFSAERPKGSFSTLEIQRTEQGDSAMYLCASSLDVSEQFFGPGTRLTVL.